The rows below give T cell receptor beta chains drawn from one sample of a study of blood T cells in healthy people across ages. TCRdb re-called the 5' RACE reads through MiXCR, storing one row per CDR3 protein. Of some 900,000 distinct CDR3 sequences in the sample, 29% are singletons; the top ten hold 15% to 20%. Sequencing was carried out using blood. The source is a woman aged 80 or older in good health. Both conserved end residues are part of each CDR3. Fields, in order: D gene, J gene, V gene, clone size, CDR3 DNA, CDR3 protein. The D gene is left open where the match is weak. A clone size is listed for some rows: how often the clone was seen (once, few, many), or a class if it is expanded.

d_gene: TRBD1; j_gene: TRBJ2-1; v_gene: TRBV4-1; abundance: many; CDR3nt: TGCGCCAGCAGCAGGGGACAGACCCCCAATGAGCAGTTCTTC; CDR3aa: CASSRGQTPNEQFF
d_gene: -; j_gene: TRBJ2-3; v_gene: TRBV6-2/TRBV6-3; abundance: many; CDR3nt: TGTGCCAGCAGTTACTCGTCAGGGCCGGTAGCAGATACGCAGTATTTT; CDR3aa: CASSYSSGPVADTQYF
d_gene: TRBD1; j_gene: TRBJ2-7; v_gene: TRBV6-5; abundance: few; CDR3nt: TGTGCCAGCAGTAAGACCGGGACAGGGACACACAATGAGCAGTACTTC; CDR3aa: CASSKTGTGTHNEQYF
d_gene: TRBD2; j_gene: TRBJ2-2; v_gene: TRBV6-6; abundance: few; CDR3nt: TGTGCCAGCAGCACTACTATTAGCGGGGGCGATTGGGTGTTTTTT; CDR3aa: CASSTTISGGDWVFF
d_gene: TRBD2; j_gene: TRBJ2-1; v_gene: TRBV6-2/TRBV6-3; abundance: many; CDR3nt: TGTGCCAGCAGTTACCGGGCGGGGGGCATGATCGATGAGCAGTTCTTC; CDR3aa: CASSYRAGGMIDEQFF
d_gene: -; j_gene: TRBJ2-2; v_gene: TRBV20-1; abundance: -; CDR3nt: TGCAGTGCTTTCGACGGAGAGACGAACACCGGGGAGCGGTTTTTT; CDR3aa: CSAFDGETNTGERFF
d_gene: -; j_gene: TRBJ2-1; v_gene: TRBV14; abundance: many; CDR3nt: TGTGCCAGCAGCCAAGATGGGACGCGGGAGCAGTTCTTC; CDR3aa: CASSQDGTREQFF
d_gene: -; j_gene: TRBJ2-3; v_gene: TRBV2; abundance: -; CDR3nt: TGTGCCAGCAGTGTACAGACCGGCTGGAATACGCAGTATTTT; CDR3aa: CASSVQTGWNTQYF
d_gene: TRBD1; j_gene: TRBJ1-5; v_gene: TRBV19; abundance: few; CDR3nt: TGTGCCAGTGCAACCGGGACAGGGGGCACGAGCAATCAGCCCCAGCATTTT; CDR3aa: CASATGTGGTSNQPQHF
d_gene: TRBD1; j_gene: TRBJ1-6; v_gene: TRBV5-5; abundance: many; CDR3nt: TGTGCCAGCAGCTTCCCGGGACAGGGCCGGGGGGTCGGTAATTCACCCCTCCACTTT; CDR3aa: CASSFPGQGRGVGNSPLHF
d_gene: -; j_gene: TRBJ2-6; v_gene: TRBV14; abundance: many; CDR3nt: TGTGCCAGCAGCCTCGAACTTCCCCGTGTCTCTGGGGCCAACGTCCTGACTTTC; CDR3aa: CASSLELPRVSGANVLTF
d_gene: -; j_gene: TRBJ2-4; v_gene: TRBV11-2; abundance: few; CDR3nt: TGTGCCAGCAGCTTAGAACGGGACGCCCTAGCCAAAAACATTCAGTACTTC; CDR3aa: CASSLERDALAKNIQYF
d_gene: -; j_gene: TRBJ1-2; v_gene: TRBV10-3; abundance: many; CDR3nt: TGTGCCATCAGTGATCTAGGGAACTATGGCTACACCTTC; CDR3aa: CAISDLGNYGYTF
d_gene: TRBD2; j_gene: TRBJ2-7; v_gene: TRBV20-1; abundance: many; CDR3nt: TGCAGTGCTTTGCCCCGACTAGCGGGGCCATGGGAGCAGTACTTC; CDR3aa: CSALPRLAGPWEQYF
d_gene: -; j_gene: TRBJ2-2; v_gene: TRBV12-3/TRBV12-4; abundance: many; CDR3nt: TGTGCCAGCAGTTTTGGCCCTCTACGAACGGGGGAGCTGTTTTTT; CDR3aa: CASSFGPLRTGELFF
d_gene: -; j_gene: TRBJ1-5; v_gene: TRBV7-9; abundance: -; CDR3nt: TGTGCCAGCAGCTTAAGACCAAATCAGCCCCAGCATTTT; CDR3aa: CASSLRPNQPQHF
d_gene: TRBD1; j_gene: TRBJ2-2; v_gene: TRBV6-2/TRBV6-3; abundance: -; CDR3nt: TGTGCCAGCAGTCTCACAGGGGCCTCGAACACCGGGGAGCTGTTTTTT; CDR3aa: CASSLTGASNTGELFF
d_gene: TRBD2; j_gene: TRBJ2-5; v_gene: TRBV5-1; abundance: many; CDR3nt: TGCGCCAGCAGCGGGGGACTAGCGGGAGGGGAGACCCAGTACTTC; CDR3aa: CASSGGLAGGETQYF
d_gene: -; j_gene: TRBJ1-6; v_gene: TRBV27; abundance: few; CDR3nt: TGTGCCAGCAGTCCGACGGGTCGGCAGGGGTTTAATTCACCCCTCCACTTT; CDR3aa: CASSPTGRQGFNSPLHF
d_gene: -; j_gene: TRBJ2-1; v_gene: TRBV6-2/TRBV6-3; abundance: few; CDR3nt: TGTGCCAGCAGGCTACCTTCAGCCTACGAGCAGTTCTTC; CDR3aa: CASRLPSAYEQFF
d_gene: -; j_gene: TRBJ2-7; v_gene: TRBV4-1; abundance: many; CDR3nt: TGCGCCAGCAGCCAAGAGCCAGGGGGGAGCTACGAGCAGTACTTC; CDR3aa: CASSQEPGGSYEQYF
d_gene: -; j_gene: TRBJ1-2; v_gene: TRBV18; abundance: once; CDR3nt: TGTGCCAGCTCACCAATGTGGGGGAGCTATGGCTACACCTTC; CDR3aa: CASSPMWGSYGYTF
d_gene: -; j_gene: TRBJ1-6; v_gene: TRBV7-2; abundance: many; CDR3nt: TGTGCCAGCAGCCCAGAGGTCAGGGGTAATTCACCCCTCCACTTT; CDR3aa: CASSPEVRGNSPLHF
d_gene: -; j_gene: TRBJ2-5; v_gene: TRBV24-1; abundance: many; CDR3nt: TGTGCCACCAGTGATTGGGGACGTCAAGAGACCCAGTACTTC; CDR3aa: CATSDWGRQETQYF
d_gene: -; j_gene: TRBJ2-3; v_gene: TRBV5-4; abundance: many; CDR3nt: TGTGCCAGCAGCTTGCTAGGGTCCACAGATACGCAGTATTTT; CDR3aa: CASSLLGSTDTQYF
d_gene: TRBD2; j_gene: TRBJ2-1; v_gene: TRBV25-1; abundance: -; CDR3nt: TGTGCCAGCAGTGAATTGACCAGCGGGGGCCGGCCATCCGGGCAGTTCTTC; CDR3aa: CASSELTSGGRPSGQFF
d_gene: TRBD1; j_gene: TRBJ2-3; v_gene: TRBV12-3/TRBV12-4; abundance: many; CDR3nt: TGTGCCAGCAGCTCTCACCCGGGACAGGGCACAGATACGCAGTATTTT; CDR3aa: CASSSHPGQGTDTQYF
d_gene: TRBD1; j_gene: TRBJ1-1; v_gene: TRBV6-2/TRBV6-3; abundance: few; CDR3nt: TGTGCCAGCAGTTACTCCTCAGGGGGGAACACTGAAGCTTTCTTT; CDR3aa: CASSYSSGGNTEAFF
d_gene: -; j_gene: TRBJ2-1; v_gene: TRBV20-1; abundance: -; CDR3nt: TGCAGTGCTAGAGAGGGAAACTACAATGAGCAGTTCTTC; CDR3aa: CSAREGNYNEQFF
d_gene: -; j_gene: TRBJ2-5; v_gene: TRBV7-2; abundance: many; CDR3nt: TGTGCCAGCAGCTTAGGGCCAGGGGTAGGGGAGACCCAGTACTTC; CDR3aa: CASSLGPGVGETQYF
d_gene: TRBD2; j_gene: TRBJ2-1; v_gene: TRBV7-9; abundance: once; CDR3nt: TGTGCCAGCAGCCCGGCTAGCGGGCCATCCTATAATGAGCAGTTCTTC; CDR3aa: CASSPASGPSYNEQFF